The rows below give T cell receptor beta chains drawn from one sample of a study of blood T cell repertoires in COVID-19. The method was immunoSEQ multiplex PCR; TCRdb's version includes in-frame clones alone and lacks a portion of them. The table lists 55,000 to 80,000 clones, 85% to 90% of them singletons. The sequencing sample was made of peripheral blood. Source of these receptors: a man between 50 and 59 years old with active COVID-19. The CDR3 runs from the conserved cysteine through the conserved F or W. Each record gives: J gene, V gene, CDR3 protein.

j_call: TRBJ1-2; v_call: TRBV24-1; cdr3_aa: CATSDGQGYGYTF
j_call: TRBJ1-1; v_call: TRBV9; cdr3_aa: CASSVEEDRSEAFF
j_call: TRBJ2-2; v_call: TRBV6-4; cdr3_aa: CASSDGRGGDTGELFF
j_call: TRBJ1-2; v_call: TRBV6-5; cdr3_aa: CASSPGYMAYGYTF
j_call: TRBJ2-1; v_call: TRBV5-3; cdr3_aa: CARSKDCRSYNEQFF
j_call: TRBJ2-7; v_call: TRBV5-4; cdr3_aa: CASSPDRAYEQYF
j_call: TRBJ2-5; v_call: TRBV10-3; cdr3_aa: CAISDGQRGPGETQYF
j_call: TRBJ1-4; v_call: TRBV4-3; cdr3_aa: CASSQDGSGGNKKLFF
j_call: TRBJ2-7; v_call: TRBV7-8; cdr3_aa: CASRPGPGDYEQYF
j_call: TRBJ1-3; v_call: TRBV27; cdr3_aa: CASSPSGSFSNTIYF
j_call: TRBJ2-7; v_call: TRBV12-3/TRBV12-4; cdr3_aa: CASRKSGAYEQYF
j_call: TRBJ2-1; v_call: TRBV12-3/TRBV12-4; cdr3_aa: CASSFDWYEQFF
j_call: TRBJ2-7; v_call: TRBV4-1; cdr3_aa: CASSPGTGPSYEQYF
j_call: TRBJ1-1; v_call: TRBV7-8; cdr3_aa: CASSLVGGNTEAFF
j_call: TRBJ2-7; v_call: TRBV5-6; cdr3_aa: CASSLTGVPYEQYF
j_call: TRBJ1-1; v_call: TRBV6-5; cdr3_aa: CASSRRTAGTEAFF
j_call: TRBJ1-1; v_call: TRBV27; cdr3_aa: CASSSRGGRNTEAFF
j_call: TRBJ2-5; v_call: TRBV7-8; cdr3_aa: CASSLGHNQETQYF
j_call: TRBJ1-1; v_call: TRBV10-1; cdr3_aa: CASTAYPLGGSPFRTEAFF
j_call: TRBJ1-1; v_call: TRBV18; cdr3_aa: CASSPQGVLTEAFF
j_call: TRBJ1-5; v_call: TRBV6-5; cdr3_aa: CASSYRSGDQPQHF
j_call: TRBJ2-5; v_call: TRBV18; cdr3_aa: CASSPRLVEGAGGETQYF
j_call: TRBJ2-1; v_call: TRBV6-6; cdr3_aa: CASSLSGGAKNEQFF
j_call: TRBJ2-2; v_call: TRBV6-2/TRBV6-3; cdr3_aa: CASSYSLNTGELFF
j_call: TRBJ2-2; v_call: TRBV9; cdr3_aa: CASSSMGQGAPGELFF
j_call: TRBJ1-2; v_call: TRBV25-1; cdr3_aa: CASSDPTGKRSYTF
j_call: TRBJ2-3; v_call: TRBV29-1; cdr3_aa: CSALAGGRTDTQYF
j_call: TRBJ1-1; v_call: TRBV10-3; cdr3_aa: CAIRPTSNTEAFF
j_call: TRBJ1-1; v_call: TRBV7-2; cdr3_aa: CASSFTGTGMNTEAFF
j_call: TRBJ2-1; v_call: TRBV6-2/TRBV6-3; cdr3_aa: CASSRRLAANEQFF
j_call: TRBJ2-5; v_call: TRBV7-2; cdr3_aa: CASSFDGRGQETQYF
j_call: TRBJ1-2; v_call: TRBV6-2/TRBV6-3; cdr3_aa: CASSRGGTADYGYTF
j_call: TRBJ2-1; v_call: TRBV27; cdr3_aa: CASSRDRGFSYNEQFF
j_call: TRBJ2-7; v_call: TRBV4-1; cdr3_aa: CASSQPGRESSYEQYF
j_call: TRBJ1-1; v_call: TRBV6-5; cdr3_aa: CASRLDRNTEAFF
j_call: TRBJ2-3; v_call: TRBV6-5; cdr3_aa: CASGVAGRLTDTQYF
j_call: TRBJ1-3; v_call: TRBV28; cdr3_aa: CASSPGGGSGNTIYF
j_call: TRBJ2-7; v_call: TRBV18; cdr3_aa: CASGPSGAYEQYF
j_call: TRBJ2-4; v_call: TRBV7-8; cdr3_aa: CASSLGGGSQMRYF
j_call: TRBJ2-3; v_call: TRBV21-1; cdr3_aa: CASSKAGAAQYYTDTQYF
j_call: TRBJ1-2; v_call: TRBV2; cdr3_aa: CASSDRTLPGYTF
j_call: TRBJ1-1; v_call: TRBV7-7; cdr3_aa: CASSLSLNTEAFF
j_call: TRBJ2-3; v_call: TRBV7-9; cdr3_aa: CASSLGQSTDTQYF
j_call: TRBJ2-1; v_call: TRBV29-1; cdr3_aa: CSVEGSGGIYEQFF
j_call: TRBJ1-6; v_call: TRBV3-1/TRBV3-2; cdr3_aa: CASSHGGLPLHF
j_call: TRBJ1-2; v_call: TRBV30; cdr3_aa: CAWSLGDRVYGYTF
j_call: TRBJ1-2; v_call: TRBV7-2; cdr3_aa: CASSLQGGVEYGYTF
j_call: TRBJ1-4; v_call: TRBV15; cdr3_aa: CATSTLGGGGNSELFF
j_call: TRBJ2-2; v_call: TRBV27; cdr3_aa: CASSRQGSGELFF
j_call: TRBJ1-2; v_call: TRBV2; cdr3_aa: CASSEEGGSYGYTF
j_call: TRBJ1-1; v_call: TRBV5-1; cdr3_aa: CASSEDSSNTEAFF
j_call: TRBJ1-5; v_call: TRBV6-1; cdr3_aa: CASSEAPRGIHQPQHF
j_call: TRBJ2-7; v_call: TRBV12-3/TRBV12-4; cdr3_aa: CASSFSYEQYF
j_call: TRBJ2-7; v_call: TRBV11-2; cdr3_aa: CASRRGGGYEQYF
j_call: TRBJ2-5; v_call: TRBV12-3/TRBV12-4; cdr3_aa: CASTRDRVETQYF
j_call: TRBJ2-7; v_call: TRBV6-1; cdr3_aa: CASSEAGSVRYEQYF
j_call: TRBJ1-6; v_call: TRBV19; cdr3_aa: CASHLGDSNSPLHF
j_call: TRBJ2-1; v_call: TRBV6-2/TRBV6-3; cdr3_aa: CASSTLLVRESSSYNEQFF